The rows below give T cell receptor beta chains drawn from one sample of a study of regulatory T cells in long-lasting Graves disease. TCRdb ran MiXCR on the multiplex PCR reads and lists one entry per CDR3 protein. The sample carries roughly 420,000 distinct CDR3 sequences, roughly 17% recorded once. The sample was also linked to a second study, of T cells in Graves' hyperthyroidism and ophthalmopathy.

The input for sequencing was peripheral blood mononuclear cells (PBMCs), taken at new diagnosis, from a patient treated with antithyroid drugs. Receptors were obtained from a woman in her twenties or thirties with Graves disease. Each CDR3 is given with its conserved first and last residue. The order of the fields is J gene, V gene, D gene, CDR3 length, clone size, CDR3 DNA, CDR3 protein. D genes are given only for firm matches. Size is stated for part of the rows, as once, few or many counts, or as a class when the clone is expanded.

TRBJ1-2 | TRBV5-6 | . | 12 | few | TGTGCCAGCAGCTTCTCACAGGCAACCTACACCTTC | CASSFSQATYTF
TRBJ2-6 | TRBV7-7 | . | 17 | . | TGTGCTAGCAGCTTATTACTGACGACCTCTGGGGCCAACGTCCTGACTTTC | CASSLLLTTSGANVLTF
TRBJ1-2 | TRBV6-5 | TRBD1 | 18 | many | TGTGCCAGCAGTTATACCTCCGGGACAGGATCCAGAAACTATGGCTACACCTTC | CASSYTSGTGSRNYGYTF
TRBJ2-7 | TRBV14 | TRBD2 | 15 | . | TGTGCCAGCAGCAAGAGGACTAGCGGGATCTACGAGCAGTACTTC | CASSKRTSGIYEQYF
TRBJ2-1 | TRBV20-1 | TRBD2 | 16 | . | TGCAGTGCTAGGGTTATTAGCGGGAGAGATTACAATGAGCAGTTCTTC | CSARVISGRDYNEQFF
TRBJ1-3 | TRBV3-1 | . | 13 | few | TGTGCCAGCAGCCAAGGGTACCGCCACACCATATATTTT | CASSQGYRHTIYF
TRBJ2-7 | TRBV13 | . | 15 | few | TGTGCCAGCAGCTTAGGAGCCGAGGGGCGCGGCGAGCAGTACTTC | CASSLGAEGRGEQYF
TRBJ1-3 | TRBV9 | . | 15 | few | TGTGCCAGCAGCCCCCGGGCGGCCTTTGGAAACACCATATATTTT | CASSPRAAFGNTIYF
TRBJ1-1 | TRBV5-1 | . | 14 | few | TGCGCCAGCAGCGCAGGAAGTTCGAACACTGAAGCTTTCTTT | CASSAGSSNTEAFF
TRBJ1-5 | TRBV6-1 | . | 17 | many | TGTGCCAGCAGTGAAAGGAGCATCGGGACAAGTTATCAGCCCCAGCATTTT | CASSERSIGTSYQPQHF
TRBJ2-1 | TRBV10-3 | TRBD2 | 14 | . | TGTGCCATCAGAGGCGGGAGGGCCCTCGGTGAGCAGTTCTTC | CAIRGGRALGEQFF
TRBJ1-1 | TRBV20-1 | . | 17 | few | TGCAGTGCTAGAGATCCCCTACGAGGAGACAGGAACACTGAAGCTTTCTTT | CSARDPLRGDRNTEAFF
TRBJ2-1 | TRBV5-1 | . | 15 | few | TGCGCCAGCAGCTTGGTTGAAAGCTCCTACAATGAGCAGTTCTTC | CASSLVESSYNEQFF
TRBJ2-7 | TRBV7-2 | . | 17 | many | TGTGCCAGCAGCCCCATCTCGGCAGGACCCAGCTCCTACGAGCAGTACTTC | CASSPISAGPSSYEQYF
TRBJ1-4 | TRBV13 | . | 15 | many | TGTGCCAGCAGCCCATGGGGCAGATTTAATGAAAAACTGTTTTTT | CASSPWGRFNEKLFF
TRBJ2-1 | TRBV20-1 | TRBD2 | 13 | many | TGCAGTGCTAGCCACGCTCCGGGACTATCCTGTGTCTTC | CSASHAPGLSCVF
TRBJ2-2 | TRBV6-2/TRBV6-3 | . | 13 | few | TGTGCCAGCGGGGGGTTGGACACCGGGGAGCTGTTTTTT | CASGGLDTGELFF
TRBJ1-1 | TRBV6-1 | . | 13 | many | TGTGCCGGCGCGTCGGGGATGAACACTGAAGCTTTCTTT | CAGASGMNTEAFF
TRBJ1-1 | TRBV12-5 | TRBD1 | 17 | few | TGTGCTAGTGGTTTGGCCGGGACAGTCGGCGGGGGGACTGAAGCTTTCTTT | CASGLAGTVGGGTEAFF
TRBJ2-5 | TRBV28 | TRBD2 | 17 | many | TGTGCCAGCAGCCAGCGAGCGGGAGGGAACTTAAAAGAGACCCAGTACTTC | CASSQRAGGNLKETQYF
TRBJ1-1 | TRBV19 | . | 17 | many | TGTGCCAGTAGTATAGCCCGGGACACCCCACTGGGCACTGAAGCTTTCTTT | CASSIARDTPLGTEAFF
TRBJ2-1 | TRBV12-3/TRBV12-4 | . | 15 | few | TGTGCCAGCAAAATAGGAGGGGGATCCTACAATGAGCAGTTCTTC | CASKIGGGSYNEQFF
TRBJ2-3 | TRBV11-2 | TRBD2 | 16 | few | TGCGCCAGCAGCCAGATGCTAGCGGGACACACAGATACGCAGTATTTT | CASSQMLAGHTDTQYF
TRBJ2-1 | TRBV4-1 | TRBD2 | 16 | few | TGCGCCAGCAGCCACCCTAGCGGGAGCTCCTACAATGAGCAGTTCTTC | CASSHPSGSSYNEQFF
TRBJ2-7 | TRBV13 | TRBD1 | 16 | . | TGTGCCAGCAGCCCTGGACAGGTTGGGATGTCCTACGAGCAGTACTTC | CASSPGQVGMSYEQYF
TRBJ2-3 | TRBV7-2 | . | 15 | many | TGTGCCAGCAAGGAGACTAGGCTGGACACAGATACGCAGTATTTT | CASKETRLDTDTQYF
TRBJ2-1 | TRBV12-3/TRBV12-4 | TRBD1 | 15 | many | TGTGCCAGCAGTTTATGGCAGGGGGCCGACAATGAGCAGTTCTTC | CASSLWQGADNEQFF
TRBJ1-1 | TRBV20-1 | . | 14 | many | TGCAGTGCTAGCGATGGTAGGGGGAACACTGAAGCTTTCTTT | CSASDGRGNTEAFF
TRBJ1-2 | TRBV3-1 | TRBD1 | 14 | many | TGTGCCAGCAGCCCCGGGACAGGGCGATATGGCTACACCTTC | CASSPGTGRYGYTF
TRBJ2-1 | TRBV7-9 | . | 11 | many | TGTGCCAGCAGCTATACCCATGAGCAGTTCTTC | CASSYTHEQFF
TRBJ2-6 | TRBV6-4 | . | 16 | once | TGTGCCAGCAGTGGATCAAGGGGCTCTGGGGCCAACGTCCTGACTTTC | CASSGSRGSGANVLTF
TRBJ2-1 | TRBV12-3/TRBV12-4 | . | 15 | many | TGTGCCAGCAGTGTAAAACCAGCCTCCTACAATGAGCAGTTCTTC | CASSVKPASYNEQFF
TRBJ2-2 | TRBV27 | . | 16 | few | TGTGCCAGCAGCCTTGATAGCCCGCAGAACACCGGGGAGCTGTTTTTT | CASSLDSPQNTGELFF
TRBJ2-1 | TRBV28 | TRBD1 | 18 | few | TGTGCCAGCAGCCGCCCGGGACAGGGATGGTCCTCCTACAATGAGCAGTTCTTC | CASSRPGQGWSSYNEQFF
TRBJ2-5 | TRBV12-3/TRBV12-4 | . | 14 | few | TGTGCCAGCAGTGGACCTTCAATTAAAGAGACCCAGTACTTC | CASSGPSIKETQYF
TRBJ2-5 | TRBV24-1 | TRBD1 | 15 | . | TGTGCCACCTTAGGGGGCGCGTTGGGAGAAGAGACCCAGTACTTC | CATLGGALGEETQYF
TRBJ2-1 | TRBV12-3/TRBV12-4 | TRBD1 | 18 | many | TGTGCCAGCACGCCTAAGCAGACAGGGAAGGGGATATACAATGAGCAGTTCTTC | CASTPKQTGKGIYNEQFF
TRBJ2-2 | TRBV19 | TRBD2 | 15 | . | TGTGCCAGTAGTTGGACTAGCCCTCTTTCTGGGGAGCTGTTTTTT | CASSWTSPLSGELFF
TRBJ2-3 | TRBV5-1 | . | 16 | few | TGCGCCAGCAGCTTACGAGGGGGTGACTTATGGGATACGCAGTATTTT | CASSLRGGDLWDTQYF
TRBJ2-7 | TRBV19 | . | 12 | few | TGTGCAGTGGGATTGAGCTCCTACGAGCAGTACTTC | CAVGLSSYEQYF
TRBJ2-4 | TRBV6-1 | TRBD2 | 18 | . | TGTGCCAGCAGTAGACTAGCGGGACCCAATGGGGCCAAAAACATTCAGTACTTC | CASSRLAGPNGAKNIQYF
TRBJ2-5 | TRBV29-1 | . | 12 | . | TGCAGCGCCGGGACCTCCGGGGAGACCCAGTACTTC | CSAGTSGETQYF
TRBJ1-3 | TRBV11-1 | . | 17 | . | TGTGCCAGCAGCTTAGTCGCGGACAATCTCTCTGGAAACACCATATATTTT | CASSLVADNLSGNTIYF
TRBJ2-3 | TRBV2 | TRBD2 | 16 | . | TGTGCCAGCAGACACGTGGGAGGGGAACACACAGATACGCAGTATTTT | CASRHVGGEHTDTQYF
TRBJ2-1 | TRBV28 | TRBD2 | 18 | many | TGTGCCAGCAGTTCCCTCGGACTAGCGGAGGACTCCTACAATGAGCAGTTCTTC | CASSSLGLAEDSYNEQFF
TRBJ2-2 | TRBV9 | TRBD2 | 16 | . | TGTGCCAGCAGCGTAGGGGGAGGGCCGTTCACCGGGGAGCTGTTTTTT | CASSVGGGPFTGELFF